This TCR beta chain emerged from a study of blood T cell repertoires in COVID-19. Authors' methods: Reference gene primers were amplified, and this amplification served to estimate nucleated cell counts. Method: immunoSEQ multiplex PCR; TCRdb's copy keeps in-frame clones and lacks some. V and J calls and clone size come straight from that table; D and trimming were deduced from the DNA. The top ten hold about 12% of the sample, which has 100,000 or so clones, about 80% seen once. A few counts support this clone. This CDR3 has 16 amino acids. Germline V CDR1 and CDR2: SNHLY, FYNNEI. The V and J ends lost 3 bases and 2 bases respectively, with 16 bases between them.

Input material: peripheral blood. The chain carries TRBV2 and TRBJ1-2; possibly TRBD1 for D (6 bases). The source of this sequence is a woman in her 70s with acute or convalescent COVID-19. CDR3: CASSDHLRTDNYGYTF. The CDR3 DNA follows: TGTGCCAGCAGTGATCACCTAAGGACAGACAACTATGGCTACACCTTC.